Following are 25 T cell receptor beta chains from one sample sequenced in a study of human T cells and chemical hapten exposure. MiXCR was run by TCRdb on the RACE reads, yielding one entry per CDR3 protein. The table records roughly 70,000 distinct CDR3 sequences, 7.5% to 10% of them present only once. Time point denoted: patch test 1, 2 weeks after DPC sensitization. Described treatment: therapeutic diphenylcyclopropenone sensitization with weekly scalp DPC. The specimen was whole blood, collected in connection with sensitization to the hapten diphenylcyclopropenone (DPC). The origin of the receptors is a woman aged 40 to 55 with alopecia areata. Some clones in this sample may be carry-over from other donors' samples.

This clonotype was counted between two and nine times. V usage is TRBV14 and J usage is TRBJ2-6; TRBD1 might be the D (6 bases). The CDR3 has 19 residues. Germline loops: CDR1 SGHDN, CDR2 FVKESK. V lost 1 base, J lost 0 bases, and 16 bases lay in between. The CDR3 spells CASSQGFGDTSSGANVLTF. The DNA of the CDR3 is TGTGCCAGCAGCCAAGGTTTCGGGGACACCAGCTCTGGGGCCAACGTCCTGACTTTC.

V gene TRBV6-5 combines with J gene TRBJ2-1; D unresolved. The CDR3 is 13 residues long. The V and J ends lost 2 bases and 4 bases respectively, with 6 bases between them. Germline assignment: CDR1 MNHEY and CDR2 SVGAGI. The CDR3 loop is CASSYRFYNEQFF. The CDR3 DNA follows: TGTGCCAGCAGTTACCGGTTTTACAATGAGCAGTTCTTC.

This clonotype came up a few times. The CDR3 region is CASHSFAGSTEAFF. The CDR3 nucleotides are TGTGCCAGCCATTCCTTCGCAGGGAGCACTGAAGCTTTCTTT. The gene calls are TRBV6-2 or TRBV6-3 and TRBJ1-1, with D tentatively TRBD1 (5 bases). Germline V gives CDR1 MNHEY, CDR2 SVGEGT. V lost 8 bases, J lost 4 bases, and 17 bases lay in between. This CDR3 is built from 14 residues.

This clonotype has ten or more counts. The genes are TRBV7-8 and TRBJ2-1, with no clear D. This CDR3 contains 14 residues. The V end was cut by 3 bases, the J end by 6 bases, with 12 bases between. CDR1 and CDR2 (germline): SGHVS, FQNEAQ. CDR3 sequence (DNA): TGTGCCAGCAGCTTGACTCCTCCGCGCAATGAGCAGTTCTTC. This encodes CASSLTPPRNEQFF. Based on the CDR3 plus reference TRBV7-8 and TRBJ2-1, the full variable domain is GAGVSQSPRYKVAKRGQDVALRCDPISGHVSLFWYQQALGQGPEFLTYFQNEAQLDKSGLPSDRFFAERPEGSVSTLKIQRTQQEDSAVYLCASSLTPPRNEQFFGPGTRLTVL.

This clonotype appeared a few times. Germline and junction disagree at one end, which may indicate a read error. The chain joins TRBV7-7 to TRBJ2-5; the D call may be TRBD1 or TRBD2 (5 bases each). This CDR3 region has 14 residues. The germline V gene encodes CDR1 SSHAT and CDR2 FNYEAQ (reference sequence). The DNA of the CDR3 is TGTGCTAGCAGCTCCCGGGACGGACAAGAGACCCAGTACTTC. Translating it yields CASSSRDGQETQYF.

The CDR3 DNA follows: TGTGCCAGCAGCGCGGGACTAGCGGGGGCCACGCAGTATTTT. Amino acids: CASSAGLAGATQYF. This sequence joins TRBV7-3 and TRBJ2-3, with 14 nucleotides matching TRBD2. This CDR3 has 14 residues. CDR1 SGHTA and CDR2 FQGTGA come from the germline V gene. The ends lost 5 bases at V and 9 bases at J; junction bases unmatched: 4.

This clonotype was picked up many times. The genes are TRBV20-1 and TRBJ2-5; TRBD1 is a possible D gene (5 bases). The CDR3 is 14 amino acids. CDR1 and CDR2 (germline): DFQATT, SNEGSKA (reference sequence). V shed 6 bases and J shed 2 bases, with 16 bases lying between them. The CDR3 nucleotides read TGCAGTGCAGCTCAATGGGGCCAACAAGAGACCCAGTACTTC. Protein: CSAAQWGQQETQYF.

This clonotype was seen only a few times. This chain connects TRBV29-1 to TRBJ2-1; 7 nucleotides line up with TRBD1. From germline, CDR1 is SQVTM and CDR2 ANQGSEA. After removal of 7 bases from V and 9 bases from J, the junction contained 9 bases not matched to a gene. The CDR3 extends over 12 amino acids. The CDR3 region is CSGRMTGSEQFF. The CDR3, as DNA: TGCAGCGGGCGGATGACAGGGTCTGAGCAGTTCTTC.

This clonotype was counted at least ten times. The CDR3 sequence is CASSYRGIITDTQYF. The CDR3 DNA reads as TGTGCCAGCAGCTACCGTGGGATCATCACAGATACGCAGTATTTT. The V and J genes are TRBV11-2 and TRBJ2-3; D is unclear. V lost 4 bases, J lost 2 bases, and 13 bases lay in between. Germline lookup yields CDR1 SGHAT and CDR2 FQNNGV. This CDR3 comprises 15 residues.

This clonotype was seen repeatedly, ten times or more. The V and J genes are TRBV29-1 and TRBJ2-3; TRBD2 is a possible D gene (5 bases). V lost 2 bases, J lost 2 bases, and 14 bases lay in between. The CDR3 extends over 15 amino acids. CDR1 is SQVTM and CDR2 is ANQGSEA in the germline V gene. The CDR3 DNA sequence: TGCAGCGTTGAACCCCGGGGTTCCCACACAGATACGCAGTATTTT. Translating it yields CSVEPRGSHTDTQYF.

This clonotype occurred many times. This chain uses TRBV7-6 with TRBJ1-1, with TRBD1 matching 9 bases. This CDR3 is built from 18 residues. V shed 2 bases and J 1 base; nucleotides not matched to a gene: 11. Germline CDR1 is SGHVS and CDR2 is FNYEAQ. This chain's CDR3 is CASSLLSGTGIGNTEAFF. CDR3 DNA: TGTGCCAGCAGCTTATTGTCCGGGACAGGGATTGGGAACACTGAAGCTTTCTTT.

The chain joins TRBV4-1 to TRBJ2-5; 7 positions match TRBD2. V lost 3 bases to trimming and J lost 8 bases; unmatched junction nucleotides: 9. CDR1 MGHRA and CDR2 YSYEKL come from the germline V gene. CDR3 length: 14 residues. DNA for the CDR3: TGCGCCAGCAGCCATGAAGGGAGGGGTTATACCCAGTACTTC. This gives the protein CASSHEGRGYTQYF.

This clonotype was detected ten times or more. The V call is TRBV2, the J call TRBJ1-4; 9 bases line up with TRBD1. The length of the CDR3 is 13 residues. Germline values: CDR1 SNHLY, CDR2 FYNNEI. The V gene end was trimmed by 11 bases and the J gene end by 5 bases; junction bases not matched to a gene: 6. For the CDR3, the DNA is TGTGCCGGTTCCGGGACAGGGAATGAAAAACTGTTTTTT. It codes for CAGSGTGNEKLFF.

This clonotype has a handful of counts. The CDR3 reads CASSLRTGALLDYGYTF. The CDR3 DNA reads TGTGCCAGCAGCTTAAGAACAGGGGCCCTCCTAGACTATGGCTACACCTTC. The chain couples TRBV5-5 to TRBJ1-2; 7 bases are shared with TRBD1. Trimming at V came to 2 bases and at J to 3 bases, leaving 13 bases not matched to a gene. This CDR3 spans 17 amino acids. CDR1 and CDR2 from the germline V gene are SGHKS and YYEKEE (reference sequence).

This clonotype was found many times. The chain uses TRBV5-4 and TRBJ1-2; D is unresolved. CDR1 SGHNT and CDR2 YYREEE come from the germline V gene (reference sequence). V lost 4 bases and J lost 6, with 13 bases in between. This CDR3 is built from 13 residues. CDR3 nucleotides: TGTGCCAGCAGCCGTATCCCCCGGGATGGCTACACCTTC. Its translation is CASSRIPRDGYTF. Complete variable domain (other parts from reference TRBV5-4 and TRBJ1-2): ETGVTQSPTHLIKTRGQQVTLRCSSQSGHNTVSWYQQALGQGPQFIFQYYREEENGRGNFPPRFSGLQFPNYSSELNVNALELDDSALYLCASSRIPRDGYTFGSGTRLTVV.

This clonotype was seen repeatedly, ten times or more. This chain connects TRBV2 to TRBJ2-7; TRBD1 agrees at 8 bases. Germline lookup yields CDR1 SNHLY and CDR2 FYNNEI. V lost 10 bases and J lost 3; bases outside the gene matches: 11. The CDR3 totals 14 residues. The CDR3: CANKPGGTDYEQYF. Written as DNA, the CDR3 is TGTGCCAATAAGCCAGGGGGCACCGACTACGAGCAGTACTTC. Complete variable domain (other parts from reference TRBV2 and TRBJ2-7): EPEVTQTPSHQVTQMGQEVILRCVPISNHLYFYWYRQILGQKVEFLVSFYNNEISEKSEIFDDQFSVERPDGSNFTLKIRSTKLEDSAMYFCANKPGGTDYEQYFGPGTRLTVT.

This clonotype was observed many times. For the CDR3, the DNA is TGTGCCAGCAGCCCCAGTGAGCGGGGGGCCGGCGAGCAGTACTTC. Encoded protein: CASSPSERGAGEQYF. The rearrangement joins TRBV9 to TRBJ2-7, with TRBD2 identical over 9 bases. This CDR3 spans 15 amino acids. Germline V CDR1 and CDR2: SGDLS, YYNGEE. J gave up 6 bases and V 4 bases, and 11 bases lay outside the gene matches.

The rearrangement links TRBV5-5 to TRBJ2-5; D is unclear. The germline V gene encodes CDR1 SGHKS and CDR2 YYEKEE (reference sequence). The V and J ends lost 0 bases and 1 base respectively, with 10 bases between them. This CDR3 is built from 15 residues. This CDR3 reads CASSLARPLQETQYF. For the CDR3, the DNA is TGTGCCAGCAGCTTGGCCCGGCCGCTCCAAGAGACCCAGTACTTC.

This clonotype came up a few times. The V call is TRBV5-1, the J call TRBJ2-5; D may be TRBD2 (6 bases). Germline CDR1 SGHRS, CDR2 YFSETQ. V lost 1 base, J lost 4 bases, and 11 bases lay in between. This CDR3 has 14 amino acids. CDR3 sequence: CASSLNAGRETQYF. As DNA, the CDR3 is TGCGCCAGCAGCTTGAATGCGGGGAGAGAGACCCAGTACTTC. Looking up the rest from reference TRBV5-1 and TRBJ2-5 gives the full variable domain: KAGVTQTPRYLIKTRGQQVTLSCSPISGHRSVSWYQQTPGQGLQFLFEYFSETQRNKGNFPGRFSGRQFSNSRSEMNVSTLELGDSALYLCASSLNAGRETQYFGPGTRLLVL.

The table lists this clonotype with many counts. The chain recombines TRBV20-1 with TRBJ1-1, with no clear D. The ends were cut back, 0 bases at V and 6 bases at J, with 14 bases in the middle. Germline CDR1 DFQATT, CDR2 SNEGSKA (reference sequence). The CDR3 has 14 amino acids. The CDR3 DNA sequence: TGCAGTGCTAGAGAGAGTTCCCCCCAACCTGAAGCTTTCTTT. Encoded protein: CSARESSPQPEAFF.

This clonotype occurred many times. The gene calls are TRBV3-1 and TRBJ2-1; 11 positions agree with TRBD2. J gave up 4 bases and V 3 bases, and 5 bases lay outside the gene matches. The germline gives CDR1 LGHDT, CDR2 YNNKEL (reference sequence). This CDR3 spans 16 amino acids. The CDR3 DNA sequence: TGTGCCAGCAGCCACTTTAGCGGGGGGGGTTACAATGAGCAGTTCTTC. It codes for CASSHFSGGGYNEQFF.

The chain combines TRBV10-3 with TRBJ1-6; D is undetermined. Trimming left V 3 bases short and J 10 bases short, with 10 bases between. Germline V lookup: CDR1 ENHRY, CDR2 SYGVKD. The CDR3 runs to 13 residues. In DNA form, the CDR3 reads TGTGCCATCAGTGACCCCCCCGGGTCACCCCTCCACTTT. This sequence encodes CAISDPPGSPLHF.

This clonotype was recorded many times. This rearrangement joins TRBV18 to TRBJ2-7; 8 bases fit TRBD1. The trim removed 5 bases at V and 6 bases at J, leaving 3 bases unmatched. The germline V gene encodes CDR1 KGHSH and CDR2 LQKENI. The CDR3 totals 12 residues. The DNA for the CDR3 is TGTGCCAGCTCAGTCACAGGGGGCGAGCAGTACTTC. This encodes CASSVTGGEQYF.

V gene TRBV7-9 combines with J gene TRBJ1-3; TRBD1 agrees at 8 bases. The CDR3 spans 15 residues. V gave up 4 bases and J gave up 4 bases; unmatched junction bases: 6. The germline V gene has CDR1 SEHNR and CDR2 FQNEAQ (reference sequence). This chain's CDR3 is CASSSGQGGGNTIYF. CDR3 DNA sequence: TGTGCCAGCAGCTCCGGACAGGGCGGAGGAAACACCATATATTTT.

The chain joins TRBV2 to TRBJ1-2, with a weak D call TRBD1 (5 bases). The CDR3 loop spans 15 amino acids. Trimming stripped 4 bases from V and 4 bases from J, with 16 bases between. Germline V CDR1 and CDR2: SNHLY, FYNNEI. The chain's CDR3 is CASSVQGGAGYGYTF. CDR3 bases: TGTGCCAGCAGTGTGCAGGGTGGGGCTGGCTATGGCTACACCTTC. The full variable domain, completed using reference TRBV2 and TRBJ1-2, is EPEVTQTPSHQVTQMGQEVILRCVPISNHLYFYWYRQILGQKVEFLVSFYNNEISEKSEIFDDQFSVERPDGSNFTLKIRSTKLEDSAMYFCASSVQGGAGYGYTFGSGTRLTVV.